This T cell receptor (beta chain) was identified in a study of cytomegalovirus exposure and HLA in healthy donors. This clone has a handful of counts. This CDR3 is built from 16 residues. The V segment lost 8 bases and the J segment 3 bases; nucleotides outside the gene matches: 11. The germline V gene encodes CDR1 MDHEN and CDR2 SYDVKM. The PCR employed 60 Vbeta primers together with 13 Jbeta primers. The protocol was immunoSEQ multiplex PCR, while the TCRdb copy is restricted to in-frame clones and leaves out a portion. The data hold some 180,000 clones, with about 86% observed a single time. The sequence derives from a man between 35 and 55 years old in good health and CMV-seropositive. The sample consisted of PBMCs. The V gene is TRBV28, the J gene TRBJ2-1; 9 positions match TRBD1. The CDR3 region is CASGEQGANSYNEQFF. The CDR3 DNA reads TGTGCCAGCGGCGAACAGGGGGCGAATAGCTACAATGAGCAGTTCTTC.